The 11 T cell receptor beta chains reported below all come from one sample, sequenced in a study of shared clonotypes between healthy human individuals. Profiling relied on immunoSEQ multiplex PCR, and the TCRdb table lists in-frame clones only, not all of them. The repertoire includes about 490,000 clones, about 80% of them detected once, and more than 10% sits in the top ten. Sequencing used PBMCs. Source of these receptors: a woman in her forties in good health. Some clones in this sample may be carry-over from other donors' samples.

The chain uses TRBV5-1 and TRBJ2-2; D is uncertain. This CDR3 comprises 13 residues. With 5 bases removed from V and 6 bases from J, the gap between germline ends came to 11 bases. CDR1 and CDR2 from the germline V gene are SGHRS and YFSETQ. CDR3 amino acids: CASRENSPGELFF. CDR3 coding DNA: TGCGCCAGCAGGGAAAACAGCCCCGGGGAGCTGTTTTTT.

The chain carries TRBV7-9 and TRBJ2-7, with a tentative D call TRBD2 (6 bases). The V gene lost 3 bases and the J gene lost 5 bases, with 14 bases spanning the gap. Germline assignment: CDR1 SEHNR and CDR2 FQNEAQ (reference sequence). This CDR3 is built from 14 residues. In nucleotides, the CDR3 is TGTGCCAGCAGCTTTCGTCAGGGAGGCAACGAGCAGTACTTC. Protein: CASSFRQGGNEQYF.

V and J are TRBV9 and TRBJ2-1; 14 positions agree with TRBD2. Germline V gene lookup returns CDR1 SGDLS and CDR2 YYNGEE. The CDR3 loop spans 16 amino acids. V shed 4 bases and J 10 bases; nucleotides not matched to a gene: 10. The CDR3 region is CASSFQGGLAGEEQFF. In nucleotides, the CDR3 is TGTGCCAGCAGCTTTCAGGGGGGACTAGCGGGAGAGGAGCAGTTCTTC.

The chain recombines TRBV6-6 with TRBJ1-1; D is uncertain. V was pared by 6 bases and J by 4 bases, with 18 bases between. The CDR3 runs 15 residues. Germline CDR1 reads MNHNY; CDR2 reads SVGAGI (reference sequence). Written as DNA, the CDR3 is TGTGCCAGCAGCTGGTCCTCCGACGCGCGCACTGAAGCTTTCTTT. This codes for CASSWSSDARTEAFF.

The chain recombines TRBV9 with TRBJ2-5; a weak D match, TRBD1 (6 bases). The CDR3 consists of 14 residues. V was clipped by 2 bases and J by 4 bases, with 12 bases between them. In germline, CDR1 is SGDLS, CDR2 YYNGEE. As DNA, the CDR3 is TGTGCCAGCAGCGTGCCTGGGGGCTCAGAGACCCAGTACTTC. Protein: CASSVPGGSETQYF.

The chain recombines TRBV7-2 with TRBJ1-4; maybe TRBD1 (5 bases). CDR1 is SGHTA and CDR2 is FQGNSA in the germline V gene. There are 13 residues in the CDR3. Trimming cost V 7 bases and J 5 bases, with 11 bases left between them. Here the CDR3 reads CASTRQTNEKLFF. Here the CDR3 DNA reads TGTGCCAGCACCCGACAGACGAATGAAAAACTGTTTTTT.

The chain couples TRBV5-1 to TRBJ2-1; TRBD1 might be the D (6 bases). Trimming stripped 4 bases from V and 4 bases from J, with 9 bases between. Germline loops: CDR1 SGHRS, CDR2 YFSETQ. This CDR3 contains 13 residues. CDR3 protein: CASSLQGYNEQFF. DNA of the CDR3: TGCGCCAGCAGCCTACAGGGATACAATGAGCAGTTCTTC.

The chain uses TRBV9 and TRBJ1-1; 11 bases fit TRBD1. J lost 3 bases, V lost 3 bases, and 1 base had no gene match. The CDR3 sequence is 14 residues long. Germline CDR1 reads SGDLS; CDR2 reads YYNGEE. The CDR3 is CASSAGQGDTEAFF. CDR3 sequence (DNA): TGTGCCAGCAGCGCGGGACAGGGGGACACTGAAGCTTTCTTT.

This chain joins TRBV29-1 and TRBJ1-1; 7 bases match TRBD1. After removal of 6 bases from V and 8 bases from J, the junction contained 12 bases not matched to a gene. Germline V gene data show CDR1 as SQVTM and CDR2 as ANQGSEA. The CDR3 sequence is 13 residues long. CDR3: CSVSGQAWSEAFF. The CDR3 DNA reads as TGCAGCGTGAGTGGACAGGCGTGGAGCGAAGCTTTCTTT.

This clone was detected ten times or more. This specimen includes other DNA sequences encoding the same CDR3. V usage is TRBV30 and J usage is TRBJ1-1; possibly TRBD1 for D (5 bases). Between the trimmed V and J ends, which lost 1 base and 0 bases, there was a span of 12 bases. Germline V CDR1 and CDR2: GTSNPN, SVGIG (reference sequence). The CDR3 is 15 residues long. The CDR3 DNA sequence: TGTGCCTGGAGTGGGGGGGTTTGGGTGAACACTGAAGCTTTCTTT. Its protein is CAWSGGVWVNTEAFF.

The chain is built from TRBV5-8 and TRBJ1-1, with no clear D. CDR1 and CDR2 from the germline V gene are SGHTS and YDEGEE. V was pared by 6 bases and J by 3 bases, with 6 bases between. The CDR3 totals 11 residues. As DNA, the CDR3 is TGTGCCAGCACTGCCGACACTGAAGCTTTCTTT. This encodes CASTADTEAFF.